These T cell receptor beta chains were read from a single sample in a study of metastatic and nonmetastatic thyroid tumors. TCRdb re-analyzed the PCR reads through MiXCR. Here the sample spans over 30,000 clones, 30% to 40% being singletons. The material sequenced was tumor tissue. These receptors were collected from a female donor with papillary thyroid cancer or a benign thyroid nodule (not recorded which). Some clones in this sample may be carry-over from other donors' samples. Both conserved end residues are part of each CDR3. The D gene is left open where the match is weak. The size entry is marked missing in some rows and otherwise reads once, few, many or a size class.

>TRBV28|few|TRBJ2-7|.
TGTGCCAGTCTCCGGGTGGGGTCGCCCGAGCTCGAGCAGTACTTC
CASLRVGSPELEQYF
>TRBV7-8|.|TRBJ2-2|.
TGTGCCAGCAGCCCATCCGGACAGAACACCGGGGAGCTGTTTTTT
CASSPSGQNTGELFF
>TRBV19|many|TRBJ2-1|TRBD2
TGTGCCAGTAGTATGGGCGGGGGGGTATCTAATGAGCAGTTCTTC
CASSMGGGVSNEQFF
>TRBV27|many|TRBJ1-2|TRBD1
TGTGCCAGCAGTTTAGACAGGGGGCGCCTACTTGGCTACACCTTC
CASSLDRGRLLGYTF
>TRBV20-1|.|TRBJ1-1|.
TGCAGTGCTAGGGGTCCTCTGAGGGGGTACACTGAAGCTTTCTTT
CSARGPLRGYTEAFF
>TRBV12-3/TRBV12-4|few|TRBJ2-1|TRBD2
TGTGCCAGCAGTGTACAGACTAGCGGGAGAACCTACAATGAGCAGTTCTTC
CASSVQTSGRTYNEQFF
>TRBV6-2/TRBV6-3|few|TRBJ2-7|TRBD2
TGTGCCAGCATCCCTAGTGGCGGGAGCTCCTACGAGCAGTACTTC
CASIPSGGSSYEQYF
>TRBV18|few|TRBJ2-1|.
TGTGCCAGCTCACCCAACGTAAAAGGTTCTGAGCAGTTCTTC
CASSPNVKGSEQFF
>TRBV5-1|.|TRBJ2-7|.
TGCGCCAGCAGCGACGAGGGCTTTTCGGGCTCCTACGAGCAGTACTTC
CASSDEGFSGSYEQYF
>TRBV2|.|TRBJ1-2|.
TGTGCCAGCATCGGGGTCGTCTATGGCTACACCTTC
CASIGVVYGYTF
>TRBV20-1|.|TRBJ2-5|TRBD2
TGCAGTGCTAGCCGACTAGCAGATGAGACCCAGTACTTC
CSASRLADETQYF
>TRBV12-3/TRBV12-4|many|TRBJ1-3|.
TGTGCCAGCAGTTCCCGGACAGCGGGAAACACCATATATTTT
CASSSRTAGNTIYF
>TRBV11-2|.|TRBJ2-7|.
TGTGCCAGCAGCCACGATACGTACGAGCAGTACTTC
CASSHDTYEQYF
>TRBV11-3|.|TRBJ2-2|.
TGTGCCAGCAGCGCCTACAGAGACACCGGGGAGCTGTTTTTT
CASSAYRDTGELFF
>TRBV7-2|.|TRBJ2-7|.
TGTGCCAGCAGCTTAGAAAGGGGCGGCGAGCAGTACTTC
CASSLERGGEQYF
>TRBV6-1|few|TRBJ1-2|.
TGTGCCAGCAAGTCTGGGTCGGGCTATGGCTACACCTTC
CASKSGSGYGYTF
>TRBV19|few|TRBJ1-1|.
TGTGCCAGTAGTAACCACCAGGGAATGAACACTGAAGCTTTCTTT
CASSNHQGMNTEAFF
>TRBV18|.|TRBJ2-3|TRBD1
TGTGCCAGCTCACCACCAAGGGACAGGGTTAGAGATACGCAGTATTTT
CASSPPRDRVRDTQYF
>TRBV5-1|.|TRBJ1-3|.
TGCGCCAGCAGCTTGGAAGGGGTAGACACCATATATTTT
CASSLEGVDTIYF
>TRBV11-2|.|TRBJ2-2|.
TGTGCCAGCAGCTTAGTAGCGGAGCCGAACACCGGGGAGCTGTTTTTT
CASSLVAEPNTGELFF
>TRBV27|.|TRBJ2-3|.
TGTGCCAGCAGTTATACTGCGACAGTCTCTAGCACAGATACGCAGTATTTT
CASSYTATVSSTDTQYF
>TRBV6-2/TRBV6-3|.|TRBJ2-5|TRBD2
TGTGCCATTTCAATACCGGGACTAGCGGTCGTCCAAGAGACCCAGTACTTC
CAISIPGLAVVQETQYF
>TRBV6-2/TRBV6-3|few|TRBJ2-7|TRBD2
TGTGCCAGCAGAAGGATGCCAGGATCGAGCGGGAGGGACTCTTACGAGCAGTACTTC
CASRRMPGSSGRDSYEQYF
>TRBV11-3|.|TRBJ2-7|TRBD2
TGTGCCAGCAGCCGAGCACGAGAGGGGAGGGCCCACGAGCAGTACTTC
CASSRAREGRAHEQYF
>TRBV11-2|.|TRBJ1-2|.
TGTGCCAGCAGCTCCGTTAGAAACTATGGCTACACCTTC
CASSSVRNYGYTF
>TRBV24-1|few|TRBJ1-2|TRBD1
TGTGCCACCAGCCCGGGACAGGTAGATAATAACTATGGCTACACCTTC
CATSPGQVDNNYGYTF
>TRBV12-3/TRBV12-4|few|TRBJ1-1|.
TGTGCCAGCACCTCAGAGGGGCGCGCTGAAGCTTTCTTT
CASTSEGRAEAFF
>TRBV13|.|TRBJ1-6|.
TGTGCCAGCAGCTTAGTTTCGGGGTCACCCCTCCACTTT
CASSLVSGSPLHF
>TRBV6-5|few|TRBJ1-2|.
TGTGCCAGCAGTTCCTCGGGGGGAAGGGGCTACACCTTC
CASSSSGGRGYTF
>TRBV11-2|.|TRBJ2-7|.
TGTGCCAGCAGCTACCGACGACTAAACGAGCAGTACTTC
CASSYRRLNEQYF
>TRBV7-8|.|TRBJ2-6|.
TGTGCCAGCAGCTTAGGGGGCTCTGGGGCCAACGTCCTGACTTTC
CASSLGGSGANVLTF
>TRBV2|few|TRBJ2-1|TRBD2
TGTGCCAGCAAATTAGGGCGGGAGCGCGACAATGAGCAGTTCTTC
CASKLGRERDNEQFF
>TRBV6-1|.|TRBJ1-2|TRBD1
TGTGCCAGCAGCACACCGACGACAGGGCTTTATGGCTACACCTTC
CASSTPTTGLYGYTF
>TRBV6-6|.|TRBJ1-1|.
TGTGCCAGCAGTTACTCGCCTTCGGGTAACACTGAAGCTTTCTTT
CASSYSPSGNTEAFF
>TRBV6-2/TRBV6-3|.|TRBJ1-2|TRBD1
TGTGCCAGCAGTTACTCGCGGACAGGGGTCTATGGCTACACCTTC
CASSYSRTGVYGYTF
>TRBV4-2|.|TRBJ2-7|TRBD2
TGTGCCAGCAGCCAAGAGGTTAGCGGGGGCTCCTACGAGCAGTACTTC
CASSQEVSGGSYEQYF
>TRBV20-1|.|TRBJ2-1|.
TGCAGTGCAGTCAGTCTTGGGCGGGTCGATGAGCAGTTCTTC
CSAVSLGRVDEQFF
>TRBV6-1|.|TRBJ2-7|TRBD1
TGTGCCAGCAGTGAAAACCGGGACAGGCAGTACTTC
CASSENRDRQYF
>TRBV6-1|.|TRBJ2-7|.
TGTGCCAGCAGACGATTACAGGGAATGGAAGAGCAGTACTTC
CASRRLQGMEEQYF
>TRBV9|.|TRBJ1-6|.
TGTGCCAGCAGCTTAGACCGTTCCCCTCATAATTCACCCCTCCACTTT
CASSLDRSPHNSPLHF